This T cell receptor (beta chain) comes out of a study of identical twins. TCRdb re-called the 5' RACE reads through MiXCR, storing one row per CDR3 protein. The table has around 960,000 distinct CDR3 sequences, 10% to 15% seen once. The CDR3 runs 14 residues. The V end lost 3 bases, the J end lost 4 bases, and 10 bases lay between the germline ends. This clonotype appeared a few times. Its specificity is not known. Study-level findings and limits: Modelling underestimated the level of out-of-frame TCR alpha sharing observed in monozygotic twins. The authors noted that invariant MAIT and iNKT cells could partly confound zero-insertion analyses.

A further study also used this sample, focusing on yellow fever vaccine responses in identical twins. That paper adds: Twins reportedly appeared to share part of their vaccine T cell response while keeping part individual.

This TCR was sampled from a young woman in good health. The chain recombines TRBV12-3 or TRBV12-4 with TRBJ1-5, with D tentatively TRBD1 (6 bases). The specimen was PBMCs. The CDR3 DNA reads TGTGCCAGCAGTTTTGGACAGCCTAATCAGCCCCAGCATTTT. Its protein product is CASSFGQPNQPQHF.